This TCR beta chain was retrieved from a study of graft-versus-host responses after intestinal transplantation. V was clipped by 4 bases and J by 7 bases, with 29 bases between them. The CDR3 extends over 18 amino acids. Germline V gene lookup returns CDR1 SGHNT and CDR2 YYREEE (reference sequence). Method: immunoSEQ multiplex PCR; TCRdb's copy keeps in-frame clones and lacks some. Of about 97,000 clones listed, about 93% were seen once; the top ten hold about 16%. This specimen consisted of PBMCs, obtained 453 days after intestinal transplant. The genes are TRBV5-4 and TRBJ1-2, with unresolved D. The sequence was obtained from a human patient who received an intestinal transplant, so some T cells may come from the graft donor. The CDR3 loop reads CASSPEFISLQDEGGYTF. The CDR3 region has the DNA TGTGCCAGCAGCCCCGAGTTCATTAGTCTGCAGGACGAGGGTGGCTACACCTTC.